This TCR beta chain is from a study of beta chain features in type 1 diabetes. Points from the study as a whole: Compared to healthy donors, patients appeared to have naive, central memory and Treg TCRB repertoires that were more alike. Patients and controls would be equally affected if PCR favored shorter templates.

Sorting of CD4+ naive, central memory, regulatory and stem cell-like memory cells was performed via CD45RO/CCR7/CD25/CD127/CD95/CD27. CDR3 size: 14 residues. V was pared by 1 base and J by 2 bases, with 5 bases between. Per the germline V gene, CDR1 is ENHRY and CDR2 is SYGVKD. This clone was seen more than once but under ten times. The antigen remains unidentified. Expressed TCRB transcripts were sequenced because the isolated RNA had all been reverse transcribed beforehand. TCRdb's copy holds only in-frame clones and misses some; the assay was immunoSEQ multiplex PCR. The table has some 900,000 clones, 15% to 20% seen once.

The chain combines TRBV10-3 with TRBJ2-2; D ambiguous. Sequenced input: naive CD4+ T cells from blood. The clonotype originates from a woman aged 18-29 years in good health. CDR3 nucleotides: TGTGCCATCAGTGAGTACGGCAACACCGGGGAGCTGTTTTTT. Protein sequence: CAISEYGNTGELFF.